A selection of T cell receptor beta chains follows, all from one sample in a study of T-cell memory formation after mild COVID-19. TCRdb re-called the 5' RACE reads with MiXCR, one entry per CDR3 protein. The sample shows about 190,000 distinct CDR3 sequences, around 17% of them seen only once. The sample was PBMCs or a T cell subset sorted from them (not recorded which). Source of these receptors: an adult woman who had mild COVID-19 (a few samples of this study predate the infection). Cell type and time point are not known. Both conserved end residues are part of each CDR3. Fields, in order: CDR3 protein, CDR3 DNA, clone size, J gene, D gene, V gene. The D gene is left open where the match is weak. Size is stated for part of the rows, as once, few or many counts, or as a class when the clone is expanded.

CAISESTGVKDQPQHF,TGTGCCATCAGTGAGTCAACAGGGGTAAAGGATCAGCCCCAGCATTTT,NA,TRBJ1-5,TRBD1,TRBV10-3
CASKPSGRWSDTQYF,TGTGCCAGCAAGCCTAGCGGGAGATGGAGTGATACGCAGTATTTT,many,TRBJ2-3,TRBD2,TRBV12-3/TRBV12-4
CASSVRQGSDSEQYF,TGTGCCAGCAGCGTCAGACAGGGATCCGACTCCGAGCAGTACTTC,NA,TRBJ2-7,TRBD1,TRBV7-2
CASYPGSASYGYTF,TGTGCCAGCTATCCGGGGAGCGCCTCCTATGGCTACACCTTC,few,TRBJ1-2,NA,TRBV7-6
CASSRLGTSGSTGELFF,TGCGCCAGCAGCCGGCTCGGGACTAGCGGGAGCACCGGGGAGCTGTTTTTT,NA,TRBJ2-2,TRBD2,TRBV5-1
CASSLRGQGESLYNQPQHF,TGTGCCAGCAGCTTACGGGGACAGGGGGAATCTCTTTACAATCAGCCCCAGCATTTT,NA,TRBJ1-5,TRBD1,TRBV7-8
CASRNSGRMYTQYF,TGTGCCAGTCGGAATAGCGGGAGGATGTATACGCAGTATTTT,few,TRBJ2-3,TRBD2,TRBV7-2
CASSFMTSLGDTQYF,TGTGCCAGCAGCTTTATGACTAGCCTGGGAGATACGCAGTATTTT,few,TRBJ2-3,TRBD2,TRBV7-2
CASRPGTDYGYTF,TGTGCCAGCAGGCCCGGGACAGACTATGGCTACACCTTC,NA,TRBJ1-2,TRBD1,TRBV7-9
CSARGSGGYEAFF,TGCAGTGCTAGAGGTTCAGGGGGCTACGAAGCTTTCTTT,many,TRBJ1-1,TRBD1,TRBV20-1
CASSLAGRGYEQYF,TGCGCCAGCAGCTTGGCGGGGAGAGGCTACGAGCAGTACTTC,few,TRBJ2-7,NA,TRBV5-1
CASSFVGGETQYF,TGTGCCAGCAGTTTTGTAGGGGGAGAGACCCAGTACTTC,NA,TRBJ2-5,NA,TRBV7-3
CASWGTPNTGELFF,TGTGCCAGCTGGGGCACCCCGAACACCGGGGAGCTGTTTTTT,NA,TRBJ2-2,NA,TRBV21-1
CSARVGTSGSGTQYF,TGCAGTGCTAGAGTTGGGACTAGCGGGAGCGGGACCCAGTACTTC,few,TRBJ2-5,TRBD2,TRBV20-1
CASSSAGPLAYEQYF,TGTGCCAGCAGCTCGGCCGGACCGTTGGCCTACGAGCAGTACTTC,NA,TRBJ2-7,NA,TRBV6-1
CATRREGNQPQHF,TGTGCCACCCGGAGGGAGGGAAATCAGCCCCAGCATTTT,NA,TRBJ1-5,NA,TRBV6-1
CASSYRGGRSRTEAFF,TGTGCCAGCAGTTACAGGGGAGGGCGTTCACGGACTGAAGCTTTCTTT,NA,TRBJ1-1,TRBD1,TRBV2
CASSRRIGTGSTGELFF,TGTGCCAGCAGCCGTAGAATCGGGACAGGGTCGACCGGGGAGCTGTTTTTT,NA,TRBJ2-2,TRBD1,TRBV3-1
CASSASTDTQYF,TGTGCCAGCAGCGCATCCACAGATACGCAGTATTTT,once,TRBJ2-3,NA,TRBV11-2
CAWRGGSGPYEQYF,TGTGCCTGGAGAGGAGGTAGCGGACCCTACGAGCAGTACTTC,few,TRBJ2-7,NA,TRBV30
CASLRGENTEAFF,TGTGCCAGTCTCCGGGGAGAGAACACTGAAGCTTTCTTT,few,TRBJ1-1,NA,TRBV6-1
CASSQGTEAFF,TGTGCCAGCAGCCAAGGCACTGAAGCTTTCTTT,many,TRBJ1-1,NA,TRBV3-1
CSVLIRALGGGYTF,TGCAGCGTCCTGATACGGGCCCTGGGAGGTGGCTACACCTTC,many,TRBJ1-2,NA,TRBV29-1
CASSQDDSYEQYF,TGCGCCAGCAGCCAAGATGATTCCTACGAGCAGTACTTC,NA,TRBJ2-7,NA,TRBV4-1
CASAEQGAAGELFF,TGCGCCAGCGCCGAGCAGGGCGCGGCCGGGGAGCTGTTTTTT,few,TRBJ2-2,NA,TRBV5-1